The 21 T cell receptor beta chains below were found in one sample sequenced in a study of blood T cell repertoires in COVID-19. Sequencing used immunoSEQ multiplex PCR; TCRdb keeps in-frame clones, though not all of them. The sample has some 200,000 clones, less than 95% seen once. Sequenced input: peripheral blood. The receptors come from a man aged 25 to 40 with COVID-19, enrolled during active disease.

The CDR3 coding sequence is TGCGCCAGCGCCCGGGGAGCGGGGGGGTCAGATACGCAGTATTTT. The encoded protein is CASARGAGGSDTQYF. This chain uses TRBV10-2 with TRBJ2-3; 10 bases are a match to TRBD2. CDR3 length: 15 amino acids. Germline-derived CDR1 and CDR2 are WSHSY and SAAADI. V dropped 8 bases and J dropped 4; count of bases not matched to a gene: 9.

This rearrangement joins TRBV7-3 to TRBJ2-2; TRBD1 agrees at 8 bases. The V and J ends lost 6 bases and 4 bases, in that order; junction bases with no gene match: 7. Germline V CDR1 and CDR2: SGHTA, FQGTGA. The length of the CDR3 is 15 residues. The CDR3 loop reads CASRPDRDFTGELFF. CDR3 DNA sequence: TGTGCCAGCAGACCGGACAGGGATTTCACCGGGGAGCTGTTTTTT.

The rearrangement uses TRBV6-4 and TRBJ1-2; 8 bases match TRBD1. The CDR3 length is 16 residues. With 6 bases clipped from V and 3 bases from J, the junction kept 12 bases outside the gene matches. Per germline, CDR1 MRHNA and CDR2 SNTAGT. The chain's CDR3 is CASRRDSQGVDYGYTF. The DNA of the CDR3 is TGTGCCAGCAGGCGGGATTCACAGGGGGTGGACTATGGCTACACCTTC.

V gene TRBV11-2 combines with J gene TRBJ1-6; no clear D gene. The V and J ends lost 3 bases and 8 bases respectively, with 11 bases between them. Germline V gives CDR1 SGHAT, CDR2 FQNNGV. CDR3 length equals 14 residues. The CDR3 DNA sequence: TGTGCCAGCAGCTTCGCTATGAGGGATTCACCCCTCCACTTT. It translates to CASSFAMRDSPLHF.

The chain links TRBV13 to TRBJ2-3, with 7 bases that match TRBD1. The V and J ends lost 5 bases and 4 bases, in that order; junction bases with no gene match: 6. The germline CDR1 and CDR2 sequences are PRHDT and FYEKMQ (reference sequence). This CDR3 is 14 amino acids long. The CDR3 DNA reads as TGTGCCAGCAGCCCCACCACAGGGGCAGATACGCAGTATTTT. This gives the protein CASSPTTGADTQYF.

This rearrangement joins TRBV2 to TRBJ1-6; 7 bases match TRBD1. The CDR3 totals 15 residues. Looked up from germline, CDR1 is SNHLY and CDR2 is FYNNEI. J lost 7 bases, V lost 2 bases, and 5 bases had no gene match. The CDR3 loop is CASSERRGNNSPLHF. The CDR3 bases are TGTGCCAGCAGTGAACGCAGGGGGAACAATTCACCCCTCCACTTT. Full variable domain (rest looked up from reference TRBV2 and TRBJ1-6): EPEVTQTPSHQVTQMGQEVILRCVPISNHLYFYWYRQILGQKVEFLVSFYNNEISEKSEIFDDQFSVERPDGSNFTLKIRSTKLEDSAMYFCASSERRGNNSPLHFGNGTRLTVT.

J is TRBJ1-2 and V is TRBV2, with D unresolved. Germline V gene data show CDR1 as SNHLY and CDR2 as FYNNEI. V lost 3 bases and J 4 bases, leaving 18 bases between the germline ends. The CDR3 is 16 residues long. The CDR3 protein is CASSEDLDARIYGYTF. The CDR3 DNA reads as TGTGCCAGCAGTGAGGATTTAGACGCTAGAATCTATGGCTACACCTTC.

The V call is TRBV19, the J call TRBJ1-1; D not certain. Trimming left V 3 bases short and J 11 bases short, with 10 bases between. From germline, CDR1 is LNHDA and CDR2 SQIVND (reference sequence). The CDR3 length is 11 residues. The DNA for the CDR3 is TGTGCCAGTAGTATTACGTTCGGGGCTTTCTTT. Its translation: CASSITFGAFF.

The V call is TRBV13, the J call TRBJ1-4; 7 bases fit TRBD1. The germline V gene encodes CDR1 PRHDT and CDR2 FYEKMQ (reference sequence). J lost 8 bases, V lost 5 bases, and 8 bases had no gene match. CDR3 length: 14 amino acids. The CDR3 sequence is CASSLRQGHEKLFF. CDR3 sequence (DNA): TGTGCCAGCAGCCTCCGACAGGGTCACGAAAAACTGTTTTTT. The entire variable domain, with the rest obtained from reference TRBV13 and TRBJ1-4, is as follows: AAGVIQSPRHLIKEKRETATLKCYPIPRHDTVYWYQQGPGQDPQFLISFYEKMQSDKGSIPDRFSAQQFSDYHSELNMSSLELGDSALYFCASSLRQGHEKLFFGSGTQLSVL.

The chain couples TRBV13 to TRBJ2-7, with 7 positions matching TRBD1. The CDR3 extends over 14 amino acids. Germline CDR1 PRHDT, CDR2 FYEKMQ (reference sequence). V lost 6 bases to trimming and J lost 4 bases; unmatched junction nucleotides: 9. This CDR3 is CASSNGQARYEQYF. DNA of the CDR3: TGTGCCAGCAGTAATGGACAGGCCCGATACGAGCAGTACTTC.

The CDR3, as DNA: TGTGCCAGCAGTTTAAGTGAGTTAACTGAAGCTTTCTTT. This sequence encodes CASSLSELTEAFF. The genes are TRBV27 and TRBJ1-1; unclear D gene. V was clipped by 2 bases and J by 5 bases, with 9 bases between them. Germline V CDR1 and CDR2: MNHEY, SMNVEV (reference sequence). The CDR3 length is 13 residues.

The V gene is TRBV2, the J gene TRBJ1-2; the match to TRBD1 covers 7 bases. This CDR3 comprises 14 residues. J gave up 0 bases and V 3 bases, and 1 base lay outside the gene matches. Germline CDR1 reads SNHLY; CDR2 reads FYNNEI. The CDR3 nucleotides read TGTGCCAGCAGTGAGCAGGGGGCTAACTATGGCTACACCTTC. Translated, it gives CASSEQGANYGYTF.

The rearrangement links TRBV2 to TRBJ2-3; 11 nucleotides match TRBD2. The CDR3 length is 18 residues. The V and J ends lost 2 bases and 1 base, in that order; junction bases with no gene match: 8. From germline, CDR1 is SNHLY and CDR2 FYNNEI. The CDR3 DNA sequence: TGTGCCAGCAGTGAAAGGCCGACTAGCGGGGTAGGCACAGATACGCAGTATTTT. Translated, it gives CASSERPTSGVGTDTQYF.

This clone was picked up a small number of times. CDR3 amino acids: CASSPPVEPGRTEAFF. DNA of the CDR3: TGCGCCAGCAGCCCCCCTGTCGAGCCGGGAAGGACTGAAGCTTTCTTT. V gene TRBV4-1 combines with J gene TRBJ1-1; D not resolved. CDR3 length: 16 residues. The V and J ends lost 4 bases and 5 bases respectively, with 20 bases between them. The V gene's germline CDR1 is MGHRA and CDR2 YSYEKL.

The chain recombines TRBV18 with TRBJ1-3; the D gene is possibly TRBD1 (5 bases). With 8 bases removed from V and 3 bases from J, the gap between germline ends came to 14 bases. Germline V gene lookup returns CDR1 KGHSH and CDR2 LQKENI. The CDR3 extends over 14 amino acids. The CDR3 sequence: CASGQGSGGNTIYF. In nucleotides, the CDR3 is TGTGCCAGCGGTCAGGGTTCGGGTGGAAACACCATATATTTT.

The V and J genes are TRBV6-4 and TRBJ1-2; D is possibly TRBD1 (6 bases). Per the germline V gene, CDR1 is MRHNA and CDR2 is SNTAGT. The CDR3 loop spans 13 amino acids. V was clipped by 9 bases and J by 4 bases, with 15 bases between them. The CDR3 DNA reads TGTGCCAGACTAATACAGGGTACCTATGGCTACACCTTC. It specifies CARLIQGTYGYTF.

The chain carries TRBV30 and TRBJ1-1; unclear D gene. The V end was cut by 8 bases, the J end by 1 base, with 23 bases between. Germline V gives CDR1 GTSNPN, CDR2 SVGIG (reference sequence). This CDR3 region has 16 residues. In DNA, the CDR3 is TGTGCCGGGGAGCGGAGAGCCATATCAGGGAACACTGAAGCTTTCTTT. Protein sequence: CAGERRAISGNTEAFF.

This chain connects TRBV6-2 or TRBV6-3 to TRBJ1-2; perhaps TRBD1 as D (6 bases). V dropped 5 bases and J dropped 0 bases, with 10 bases sitting between them. CDR1 and CDR2 from the germline V gene are MNHEY and SVGEGT. This CDR3 region has 14 residues. This chain's CDR3 is CASSPRTANYGYTF. CDR3 bases: TGTGCCAGCAGTCCCCGGACAGCTAACTATGGCTACACCTTC.

The chain employs TRBV9 and TRBJ2-2; D perhaps matches TRBD1 (5 bases). Trimming took off 0 bases at V and 1 base at J, with 10 bases between the two ends. The CDR3 length is 16 residues. CDR1 SGDLS and CDR2 YYNGEE come from the germline V gene. CDR3 region: CASSVASRVNTGELFF. The CDR3 DNA is TGTGCCAGCAGCGTAGCTTCCAGGGTGAACACCGGGGAGCTGTTTTTT.

The chain joins TRBV9 to TRBJ2-1; 10 bases agree with TRBD2. The CDR3 extends over 17 amino acids. Losses at the gene ends were 4 bases for V and 0 bases for J; bases not matched to a gene: 7. Germline-derived CDR1 and CDR2 are SGDLS and YYNGEE. The CDR3 protein is CASSSRLAGSSYNEQFF. The CDR3 DNA reads as TGTGCCAGCAGCTCCCGACTAGCGGGTAGCTCCTACAATGAGCAGTTCTTC.

The chain couples TRBV30 to TRBJ1-2; possible D gene TRBD1, 6 bases. V was pared by 1 base and J by 7 bases, with 22 bases between. The CDR3 is 16 residues long. Germline V gives CDR1 GTSNPN, CDR2 SVGIG (reference sequence). CDR3 sequence reads: CAWSEWGRGDSGGYTF. CDR3 coding DNA: TGTGCCTGGAGTGAATGGGGCAGGGGAGATTCAGGTGGCTACACCTTC.